These T cell receptor beta chains were read from a single sample in a study of T cell repertoires in cytomegalovirus infection. TCRdb re-called the reads with MiXCR, one entry per CDR3 protein. The sample has about 450,000 distinct CDR3 sequences, roughly 31% seen once. The sequenced sample was PBMCs. The receptors were sampled from a human donor in good health (CMV status not recorded). Some clones in this sample may be carry-over from other donors' samples. CDR3s include the opening cysteine and the closing phenylalanine or tryptophan. The order of the fields is V gene, J gene, clone size, D gene, CDR3 DNA, CDR3 protein. A D gene is named only where the DNA matches it firmly. Clone sizes are given selectively: once, few, many, or a class where the clone is expanded.

TRBV2	TRBJ1-3	.	TRBD1	TGTGACAGCAGCCCGACAGGGCGTGGAGGAAACACCATATATTTT	CDSSPTGRGGNTIYF
TRBV20-1	TRBJ1-2	few	.	TGCAGTATTAGCCCGAGGGGGACAACCTATGGCTACACCTTC	CSISPRGTTYGYTF
TRBV11-1	TRBJ1-1	few	TRBD1	TGTGCCAGCAGCTCCGGGACAGGGGTGAACACTGAAGCTTTCTTT	CASSSGTGVNTEAFF
TRBV7-2	TRBJ2-1	many	TRBD2	TGTGCCAGCAGCAGACTAGCGGGGGCCCCATACAATGAGCAGTTCTTC	CASSRLAGAPYNEQFF
TRBV6-4	TRBJ1-1	.	TRBD1	TGTGCCAGAAGCGCTTCGGACAGGGCCGAAGCTTTCTTT	CARSASDRAEAFF
TRBV5-4	TRBJ1-1	.	TRBD1	TGTGCCAGCAGCTTGACAGGGGTTACCACTGAAGCTTTCTTT	CASSLTGVTTEAFF
TRBV4-1	TRBJ1-2	.	.	TGCGCCAGCAGCCAAGTTGGCGGACTCAGAACTCCTTTTAGCTATGGCTACACCTTC	CASSQVGGLRTPFSYGYTF
TRBV7-8	TRBJ1-2	few	TRBD1	TGTGCCAGCAGCCTCGGACAGGGGATCTATGGCTACACCTTC	CASSLGQGIYGYTF
TRBV25-1	TRBJ2-7	few	TRBD1	TGTGCCAGCAGTGAGGGGACAGGATCCTACGAGCAGTACTTC	CASSEGTGSYEQYF
TRBV9	TRBJ1-3	.	.	TGTGCCAGCAGCGCCGACGGTGACTCTGGAAACACCATATATTTT	CASSADGDSGNTIYF
TRBV12-5	TRBJ2-3	.	TRBD1	TGTGCTAGTGGTTTGGTGGGGACAGGAGGCAGAGATACGCAGTATTTT	CASGLVGTGGRDTQYF
TRBV12-3/TRBV12-4	TRBJ2-7	few	.	TGTGCCAGCAGTCCTTTGGTGGGGCAGTTCTACGAGCAGTACTTC	CASSPLVGQFYEQYF
TRBV27	TRBJ1-2	few	.	TGTGCCAGCAGTTTATCGGCGGGGGCCCTCTATGGCTACACCTTC	CASSLSAGALYGYTF
TRBV19	TRBJ2-1	.	.	TGTGCCAGTATTTTCGCACGGGGGGCCGGTGAGCAGTTCTTC	CASIFARGAGEQFF
TRBV7-6	TRBJ1-1	.	.	TGTGCCAGCAGCTCGCCACCCTACGCTGAAGCTTTCTTT	CASSSPPYAEAFF
TRBV7-9	TRBJ1-1	few	.	TGTGCCAGCAGCCCCATCTTGGGGGACCACACTGAAGCTTTCTTT	CASSPILGDHTEAFF
TRBV20-1	TRBJ1-2	.	TRBD1	TGCAGTGCTACCTCAGGGGGTGCGATTGGCTACACCTTC	CSATSGGAIGYTF
TRBV24-1	TRBJ2-1	few	.	TGTGCCACCAGTGACCCCACAAGGGGCCCCGTCGGCTCCTACAATGAGCAGTTCTTC	CATSDPTRGPVGSYNEQFF
TRBV11-3	TRBJ2-2	.	.	TGTGCCAGCAGCTTATCCCGGACAGTCACCGGGGAGCTGTTTTTT	CASSLSRTVTGELFF
TRBV7-9	TRBJ1-2	.	.	TGTGCCAGCAGCTTAGCGAGTTCCCGAGGATCTGGCTACACCTTC	CASSLASSRGSGYTF
TRBV5-1	TRBJ1-6	.	TRBD1	TGCGCCAGCAGCTTAAGACAGGGGGCTTTTGCAGAATCACCCCTCCACTTT	CASSLRQGAFAESPLHF
TRBV19	TRBJ2-4	.	.	TGTGCCAGTAGTATAGAAGGGGGCATTCAGTACTTC	CASSIEGGIQYF
TRBV5-5	TRBJ1-1	.	.	TGTGCCAGCAGCTTGGATGGTAGGGGATTGGCTTTCTTT	CASSLDGRGLAFF
TRBV7-9	TRBJ1-2	many	.	TGTGCCAGCAGCTTACGGGCAGCCACCTATGGCTACACCTTC	CASSLRAATYGYTF
TRBV11-2	TRBJ2-1	few	.	TGTGCCAGCAGCCAAGACCGGGACACCTACAATGAGCAGTTCTTC	CASSQDRDTYNEQFF
TRBV18	TRBJ2-3	.	TRBD1	TGTGCCAGCTCACCCTGGTCGGGGACAGGTTCGATCACAGATACGCAGTATTTT	CASSPWSGTGSITDTQYF
TRBV5-6	TRBJ2-5	.	.	TGTGCCAGCAGCTTGGCCCTGGGCAGACGAGAGACCCAGTACTTC	CASSLALGRRETQYF
TRBV19	TRBJ2-5	.	.	TGTGCCAGTAGTGCCCAGTACGTCCGGGAGACCCAGTACTTC	CASSAQYVRETQYF
TRBV14	TRBJ2-1	.	.	TGTGCCAGCAGCCAAGTGAAGAATGAGCAGTTCTTC	CASSQVKNEQFF
TRBV7-8	TRBJ2-3	few	.	TGTGCCAGCAGCTTAGAGGCAGGGGTGCGAACAGATACGCAGTATTTT	CASSLEAGVRTDTQYF
TRBV11-2	TRBJ2-1	few	.	TGTGCCAGCAGCTTAGATGGTCCACTTACCTACAATGAGCAGTTCTTC	CASSLDGPLTYNEQFF
TRBV5-4	TRBJ1-2	.	TRBD1	TGTGCCAGCAGCTTGGGCCTTGCAGGGGGCTCGGACTACACCTTC	CASSLGLAGGSDYTF
TRBV27	TRBJ2-3	.	TRBD2	TGTGCCACCAAGAAACTAGCGGGGGGCAGCACAGATACGCAGTATTTT	CATKKLAGGSTDTQYF
TRBV20-1	TRBJ1-2	.	.	TGCAGTGCTAGAGTCCGCGGCCGCAGTTATGGCTACACCTTC	CSARVRGRSYGYTF
TRBV12-3/TRBV12-4	TRBJ1-6	.	.	TGTGCCAGCAGTGCGACGGGGAGGACTTCACCCCTCCACTTT	CASSATGRTSPLHF
TRBV28	TRBJ2-3	.	TRBD2	TGTGCCAGCAGTTTTCCCGGCGGGGGGGCGGCGGATACGCAGTATTTT	CASSFPGGGAADTQYF
TRBV20-1	TRBJ2-5	.	TRBD1	TGCAGTGCAGAACAGGGGGCGCATGAGACCCAGTACTTC	CSAEQGAHETQYF
TRBV20-1	TRBJ2-5	.	TRBD2	TGCAGTGCTACAGCGGGGGGACAAGAGACCCAGTACTTC	CSATAGGQETQYF
TRBV7-9	TRBJ1-3	few	.	TGTGCCAGCAGCGCCCTACCCGGGTCGGGAGGAAACACCATATATTTT	CASSALPGSGGNTIYF
TRBV4-1	TRBJ2-7	.	.	TGCGCCAGCAGCCAAGGTCTTAACAGGGATACTTACGAGCAGTACTTC	CASSQGLNRDTYEQYF
TRBV7-9	TRBJ1-1	.	.	TGTGCCAGCAGCTTATTCTCCGACGGCACTGAAGCTTTCTTT	CASSLFSDGTEAFF
TRBV7-9	TRBJ2-7	many	.	TGTGCCAGCAGCTTAGCGTCCGCAGGCGAGTACTTC	CASSLASAGEYF
TRBV28	TRBJ1-4	few	.	TGTGCCAGCACCGCAACGGGGCTCAAGGAAAAACTGTTTTTT	CASTATGLKEKLFF
TRBV7-6	TRBJ2-1	.	TRBD1	TGTGCCAGCAGCTTAGCGGGACAGGTTTACAATGAGCAGTTCTTC	CASSLAGQVYNEQFF
TRBV24-1	TRBJ2-1	.	.	TGTGCCACCAGTGATTTAGGATACAATGAGCAGTTCTTC	CATSDLGYNEQFF
TRBV4-2	TRBJ1-5	.	.	TGTGCCAGCAGCCAAGATAGGGTTGGAATAGTCCAGCCCCAGCATTTT	CASSQDRVGIVQPQHF
TRBV2	TRBJ1-1	few	TRBD1	TGTGCCAGCAGCAAAACAGGGGGTGCTAACACTGAAGCTTTCTTT	CASSKTGGANTEAFF
TRBV6-4	TRBJ1-5	.	.	TGTGCCAGCAGTGACTCCGGATCGAAATTTAAGGATCAGCCCCAGCATTTT	CASSDSGSKFKDQPQHF
TRBV6-2/TRBV6-3	TRBJ2-3	.	TRBD1	TGTGCCAGCAGACAGGGGGGAACAGATACGAAGTATTTT	CASRQGGTDTKYF